This entry lists 17 T cell receptor beta chains sequenced from one sample in a study of T cell responses to AZD1222 COVID-19 vaccine. Sequencing used immunoSEQ multiplex PCR; TCRdb keeps in-frame clones, though not all of them. The profile shows 130,000 to 150,000 clones, approximately 88% of them singletons. Sequenced material: peripheral blood, taken on day 0 of AZD1222 vaccination. These TCRs come from an adult in good health.

V usage is TRBV5-6 and J usage is TRBJ1-1; a weak D match, TRBD1 (5 bases). V dropped 1 base and J dropped 6 bases, with 13 bases sitting between them. Per germline, CDR1 SGHDT and CDR2 YYEEEE. The CDR3 has 14 residues. The CDR3 nucleotides read TGTGCCAGCAGCTTGCAAGGGGAGTACGCTGAAGCTTTCTTT. Translating it yields CASSLQGEYAEAFF.

CDR3 protein: CASSSPGSRSGNTIYF. The CDR3 nucleotides are TGTGCCAGCAGTTCCCCGGGCAGCAGATCTGGAAACACCATATATTTT. The V gene is TRBV28, the J gene TRBJ1-3, with D unresolved. The CDR3 covers 16 residues. CDR1 is MDHEN, CDR2 SYDVKM, per germline. V was clipped by 4 bases and J by 1 base, with 14 bases between them.

The J gene is TRBJ2-1, the V gene TRBV9; maybe TRBD2 (6 bases). With 3 bases removed from V and 4 bases from J, the gap between germline ends came to 17 bases. The CDR3 spans 16 residues. CDR1 SGDLS and CDR2 YYNGEE come from the germline V gene. In DNA, the CDR3 is TGTGCCAGCAGCGCGCGGGGAGCCCTAATTTACAATGAGCAGTTCTTC. It encodes CASSARGALIYNEQFF.

CDR3 sequence reads: CSVEGTGGETQYF. As DNA, the CDR3 is TGCAGCGTTGAAGGGACAGGAGGAGAGACCCAGTACTTC. The chain combines TRBV29-1 with TRBJ2-5; 7 bases agree with TRBD1. Germline CDR1 and CDR2: SQVTM and ANQGSEA. Unmatched junction bases numbered 3, after V lost 1 base and J lost 4 bases. This CDR3 is built from 13 residues. The whole variable domain, filled in from reference TRBV29-1 and TRBJ2-5, reads SAVISQKPSRDICQRGTSLTIQCQVDSQVTMMFWYRQQPGQSLTLIATANQGSEATYESGFVIDKFPISRPNLTFSTLTVSNMSPEDSSIYLCSVEGTGGETQYFGPGTRLLVL.

J is TRBJ2-5 and V is TRBV24-1; 9 bases align to TRBD1. The CDR3 runs 15 residues. The germline V gene encodes CDR1 KGHDR and CDR2 SFDVKD. J lost 4 bases, V lost 5 bases, and 7 bases had no gene match. CDR3 DNA: TGTGCCACCAGTGGACCGGGACAGGGAGGAGAGACCCAGTACTTC. Its protein is CATSGPGQGGETQYF.

The V gene is TRBV6-6, the J gene TRBJ2-7, with D possibly matching TRBD2 (6 bases). Germline CDR1 reads MNHNY; CDR2 reads SVGAGI (reference sequence). Trimming removed 7 bases at V and 6 bases at J, with 25 bases between. The CDR3 spans 16 residues. In nucleotides, the CDR3 is TGTGCCAGCACCTACTCCCCCGGGACTCTCCCTTTCGAGCAGTACTTC. It is translated as CASTYSPGTLPFEQYF.

The chain is built from TRBV3-1 (or the pseudogene TRBV3-2) and TRBJ1-5; weak D call: TRBD1 (5 bases). The CDR3 runs to 15 residues. Germline assignment: CDR1 LGHDT and CDR2 YNNKEL (reference sequence). V was shortened by 1 base and J by 7 bases, with 14 bases between the two germline ends. This CDR3 is CASSQGLGGIQPQHF. The CDR3 bases are TGTGCCAGCAGCCAAGGACTGGGGGGGATCCAGCCCCAGCATTTT.

The V call is TRBV5-1, the J call TRBJ1-2, with 9 bases aligning to TRBD1. There are 14 residues in the CDR3. CDR1 is SGHRS and CDR2 is YFSETQ in the germline V gene. The J segment lost 5 bases and the V segment lost 5 bases, leaving 7 bases of the junction unmatched. The CDR3 bases are TGCGCCAGCAGTAATGGACAGGGGTTTTATGGCTACACCTTC. This codes for CASSNGQGFYGYTF. Based on the CDR3 plus reference TRBV5-1 and TRBJ1-2, the full variable domain is KAGVTQTPRYLIKTRGQQVTLSCSPISGHRSVSWYQQTPGQGLQFLFEYFSETQRNKGNFPGRFSGRQFSNSRSEMNVSTLELGDSALYLCASSNGQGFYGYTFGSGTRLTVV.

This clone was counted once. The genes are TRBV16 and TRBJ1-2, with a possible D match to TRBD1 (5 bases). The CDR3 sequence is 16 residues long. Germline CDR1 reads KGHSY; CDR2 reads FQNENV. V was clipped by 1 base and J by 0 bases, with 12 bases between them. The CDR3 bases are TGTGCCAGCAGCCAATATCACGGGGGATCTAACTATGGCTACACCTTC. Translated: CASSQYHGGSNYGYTF. The variable domain in full, with the rest retrieved from reference TRBV16 and TRBJ1-2, is GEEVAQTPKHLVRGEGQKAKLYCAPIKGHSYVFWYQQVLKNEFKFLISFQNENVFDETGMPKERFSAKCLPNSPCSLEIQATKLEDSAVYFCASSQYHGGSNYGYTFGSGTRLTVV.

The chain recombines TRBV7-9 with TRBJ1-1; possible D gene TRBD1, 6 bases. The CDR3 totals 14 residues. Trimming took 4 bases from V and 4 from J, leaving 13 bases between them. Germline CDR1 is SEHNR and CDR2 is FQNEAQ (reference sequence). The CDR3 here is CASSSRRGTTEAFF. The CDR3 DNA sequence: TGTGCCAGCAGCTCGAGGAGGGGGACCACTGAAGCTTTCTTT.

The rearrangement joins TRBV7-6 to TRBJ1-2, with TRBD1 as a possible D gene (5 bases). This CDR3 contains 15 residues. Trimming took 0 bases from V and 0 from J, leaving 8 bases between them. CDR1 SGHVS and CDR2 FNYEAQ come from the germline V gene. CDR3 residues: CASSLAGAPNYGYTF. The CDR3 coding sequence is TGTGCCAGCAGCTTAGCCGGGGCGCCTAACTATGGCTACACCTTC.

The chain uses TRBV18 and TRBJ1-2, with 7 bases fitting TRBD1. Germline CDR1 reads KGHSH; CDR2 reads LQKENI. The CDR3 contains 15 residues. V was pared by 4 bases and J by 3 bases, with 8 bases of the junction left unmatched. This CDR3 is CASSLNRGPDYGYTF. The CDR3 nucleotides are TGTGCCAGCTCACTAAACAGGGGCCCGGACTATGGCTACACCTTC. The whole variable domain, remainder taken from reference TRBV18 and TRBJ1-2, is NAGVMQNPRHLVRRRGQEARLRCSPMKGHSHVYWYRQLPEEGLKFMVYLQKENIIDESGMPKERFSAEFPKEGPSILRIQQVVRGDSAAYFCASSLNRGPDYGYTFGSGTRLTVV.

The chain uses TRBV27 and TRBJ2-6; 7 nucleotides line up with TRBD1. Germline V lookup: CDR1 MNHEY, CDR2 SMNVEV (reference sequence). V lost 4 bases, J lost 3 bases, and 9 bases stayed unmatched. CDR3 length: 17 amino acids. DNA for the CDR3: TGTGCCAGCAGTTACGCGACAGGGCTAGGTGGGGCCAACGTCCTGACTTTC. This translates into CASSYATGLGGANVLTF.

The chain recombines TRBV3-1 (or the pseudogene TRBV3-2) with TRBJ1-2; D perhaps matches TRBD1 (5 bases). The CDR3 length is 16 residues. Germline V gives CDR1 LGHDT, CDR2 YNNKEL (reference sequence). Trimming cost V 2 bases and J 4 bases, with 17 bases left between them. DNA of the CDR3: TGTGCCAGCAGCCAACGGTCTTGGTACGGGGGCTATGGCTACACCTTC. Protein sequence: CASSQRSWYGGYGYTF.

The J gene is TRBJ1-2, the V gene TRBV28; no firm D call. Between the trimmed V and J ends, which lost 6 bases and 3 bases, there was a span of 11 bases. This CDR3 contains 13 residues. CDR1 and CDR2 from the germline V gene are MDHEN and SYDVKM. The CDR3 nucleotides read TGTGCCAGCAGCCAACCCGGGTACTATGGCTACACCTTC. Translating gives CASSQPGYYGYTF.

The V call is TRBV2, the J call TRBJ1-1; tentative D call: TRBD1 (6 bases). CDR1 is SNHLY and CDR2 is FYNNEI in the germline V gene. The ends were cut back, 8 bases at V and 2 bases at J, with 18 bases in the middle. The CDR3 spans 15 residues. CDR3: CASGSRGQLNTEAFF. CDR3 nucleotides: TGTGCCAGCGGCTCCCGCGGACAGTTAAACACTGAAGCTTTCTTT.

The chain has TRBV3-1 (or the pseudogene TRBV3-2) and TRBJ2-5; possibly TRBD2 for D (6 bases). The CDR3 runs to 15 residues. The germline V gene encodes CDR1 LGHDT and CDR2 YNNKEL (reference sequence). Trimming removed 2 bases from V and 1 base from J, with 11 bases in between. In DNA, the CDR3 is TGTGCCAGCAGCCAATTTCCGGGGGTCCAAGAGACCCAGTACTTC. Translation gives CASSQFPGVQETQYF.